The 15 T cell receptor beta chains listed next were all sequenced from one sample in a study of shared clonotypes between healthy human individuals. Naive-designated CD8 cells lacked CD45RO, were positively enriched for CCR7, and omitted terminally differentiated effector memory CD45RA+ cells. Profiled with immunoSEQ multiplex PCR; TCRdb holds only in-frame clones, not every one. The sample includes roughly 650,000 clones, 95% to 97% of them seen just once. The sequencing sample was made of naive CD8+ T cells sorted from blood. These receptors were obtained from a woman aged 25 to 45 in good health.

V is TRBV28 and J is TRBJ2-1; D uncertain. CDR1 MDHEN and CDR2 SYDVKM come from the germline V gene. V lost 6 bases, J lost 6 bases, and 3 bases lay in between. The CDR3 sequence is 10 residues long. The CDR3 region is CASRLNEQFF. As DNA, the CDR3 is TGTGCCAGCAGGCTCAATGAGCAGTTCTTC.

V is TRBV5-1 and J is TRBJ2-1, with 7 bases aligning to TRBD2. Unmatched junction bases numbered 12, after V lost 2 bases and J lost 7 bases. Germline-derived CDR1 and CDR2 are SGHRS and YFSETQ. CDR3 length: 16 residues. Here the CDR3 DNA reads TGCGCCAGCAGCTTCTTGGCCAGCGGGAATCGTAATGAGCAGTTCTTC. Its translation is CASSFLASGNRNEQFF.

This chain uses TRBV13 with TRBJ1-1; D is uncertain. This CDR3 has 14 amino acids. Trimming stripped 2 bases from V and 3 bases from J, with 10 bases between. Germline V lookup: CDR1 PRHDT, CDR2 FYEKMQ (reference sequence). CDR3 amino acids: CASSLRVSDTEAFF. CDR3 nucleotide sequence: TGTGCCAGCAGCTTAAGGGTTTCCGACACTGAAGCTTTCTTT.

This chain uses TRBV7-9 with TRBJ2-7; D gene uncertain. CDR1 is SEHNR, CDR2 FQNEAQ, per germline (reference sequence). The length of the CDR3 is 13 residues. V was cut by 5 bases and J by 1 base, with 9 bases left in between. This chain's CDR3 is CASSTRLSYEQYF. DNA for the CDR3: TGTGCCAGCAGCACCCGACTTTCCTACGAGCAGTACTTC.

The CDR3 region is CASSFQAGGSEQYF. In DNA form, the CDR3 reads TGTGCCAGCAGTTTCCAAGCGGGAGGTTCCGAGCAGTACTTC. This chain uses TRBV27 with TRBJ2-7; 9 bases map to TRBD2. The V segment lost 3 bases and the J segment 6 bases; nucleotides outside the gene matches: 6. The germline CDR1 and CDR2 sequences are MNHEY and SMNVEV (reference sequence). This CDR3 contains 14 residues.

V gene TRBV5-6 combines with J gene TRBJ2-7; no clear D. With 0 bases removed from V and 2 bases from J, the gap between germline ends came to 6 bases. This CDR3 has 13 amino acids. The V gene's germline CDR1 is SGHDT and CDR2 YYEEEE. The CDR3: CASSLDAAYEQYF. CDR3 in DNA: TGTGCCAGCAGCTTGGACGCCGCCTACGAGCAGTACTTC.

The rearrangement uses TRBV4-1 and TRBJ1-5, with 7 positions matching TRBD1. CDR3 length: 16 residues. Germline V gives CDR1 MGHRA, CDR2 YSYEKL. The junction had 7 bases not matched to a gene; V was cut back by 5 bases and J by 0 bases. The CDR3 reads CASSKTGFNSNQPQHF. DNA for the CDR3: TGCGCCAGCAGCAAGACAGGGTTCAATAGCAATCAGCCCCAGCATTTT.

V gene TRBV27 combines with J gene TRBJ2-7; 9 bases align to TRBD2. The CDR3 has 12 amino acids. The trim removed 10 bases at V and 5 bases at J, leaving 6 bases unmatched. Per the germline V gene, CDR1 is MNHEY and CDR2 is SMNVEV (reference sequence). CDR3 bases: TGTGCCACCAGCGGGGGGCCCCACGAGCAGTACTTC. This encodes CATSGGPHEQYF.

The J gene is TRBJ2-1, the V gene TRBV6-5; D may be TRBD2 (5 bases). Trimming removed 2 bases at V and 0 bases at J, with 8 bases between. Germline CDR1 is MNHEY and CDR2 is SVGAGI. The CDR3 contains 15 residues. In DNA, the CDR3 is TGTGCCAGCAGTTACCACAGCGGCTCCTACAATGAGCAGTTCTTC. This sequence encodes CASSYHSGSYNEQFF.

This chain joins TRBV27 and TRBJ2-7; possibly TRBD1 for D (6 bases). Trimming removed 2 bases from V and 3 bases from J, with 8 bases in between. Germline V gene sequence: CDR1 MNHEY, CDR2 SMNVEV (reference sequence). The CDR3 extends over 13 amino acids. In DNA form, the CDR3 reads TGTGCCAGCAGTTTAAGGACAGACTACGAGCAGTACTTC. Its translation: CASSLRTDYEQYF.

The chain carries TRBV7-9 and TRBJ2-4; possibly TRBD1 or TRBD2 for D (6 bases each). V lost 5 bases to trimming and J lost 3 bases, with 17 bases between them. This CDR3 region has 16 residues. The germline gives CDR1 SEHNR, CDR2 FQNEAQ (reference sequence). The DNA of the CDR3 is TGTGCCAGCAGCCCCGCCGGGGGCGCCTTCAAAAACATTCAGTACTTC. Translated: CASSPAGGAFKNIQYF.

This clone was counted a single time. The chain couples TRBV11-2 to TRBJ1-2, with D unresolved. Between the trimmed V and J ends, which lost 5 bases and 1 base, there was a span of 17 bases. Germline loops: CDR1 SGHAT, CDR2 FQNNGV. There are 16 residues in the CDR3. The CDR3 loop reads CASSLNVAEYNYGYTF. CDR3 DNA: TGTGCCAGCAGCCTGAATGTGGCGGAGTATAACTATGGCTACACCTTC.

DNA for the CDR3: TGTGCCAGCAGCTCCTTGTCCGGGGCTGGGTACGAGCAGTACTTC. Its translation: CASSSLSGAGYEQYF. The V and J genes are TRBV7-9 and TRBJ2-7; possibly TRBD1 or TRBD2 for D (5 bases each). CDR3 length: 15 residues. Trimming removed 4 bases at V and 4 bases at J, with 17 bases between. Germline CDR1 SEHNR, CDR2 FQNEAQ (reference sequence). The complete variable domain, with remaining parts taken from reference TRBV7-9 and TRBJ2-7, reads DTGVSQNPRHKITKRGQNVTFRCDPISEHNRLYWYRQTLGQGPEFLTYFQNEAQLEKSRLLSDRFSAERPKGSFSTLEIQRTEQGDSAMYLCASSSLSGAGYEQYFGPGTRLTVT.

This rearrangement joins TRBV28 to TRBJ2-5; D call uncertain. This CDR3 is 13 amino acids long. V was shortened by 3 bases and J by 11 bases, with 16 bases between the two germline ends. Germline V gives CDR1 MDHEN, CDR2 SYDVKM. The CDR3 here is CASSFQASSEQYF. CDR3 coding DNA: TGTGCCAGCAGTTTTCAGGCCTCGAGTGAGCAGTACTTC.

The V call is TRBV7-6, the J call TRBJ1-4; TRBD1 matches at 7 bases. The trim removed 4 bases at V and 5 bases at J, leaving 16 bases unmatched. This CDR3 has 18 residues. The germline gives CDR1 SGHVS, CDR2 FNYEAQ. The CDR3 DNA follows: TGTGCCAGCAGCTGGCTACCCGGGAGCGGGACAGAAAATGAAAAACTGTTTTTT. Translation: CASSWLPGSGTENEKLFF. The entire variable domain, with the rest obtained from reference TRBV7-6 and TRBJ1-4, is as follows: GAGVSQSPRYKVTKRGQDVALRCDPISGHVSLYWYRQALGQGPEFLTYFNYEAQQDKSGLPNDRFSAERPEGSISTLTIQRTEQRDSAMYRCASSWLPGSGTENEKLFFGSGTQLSVL.